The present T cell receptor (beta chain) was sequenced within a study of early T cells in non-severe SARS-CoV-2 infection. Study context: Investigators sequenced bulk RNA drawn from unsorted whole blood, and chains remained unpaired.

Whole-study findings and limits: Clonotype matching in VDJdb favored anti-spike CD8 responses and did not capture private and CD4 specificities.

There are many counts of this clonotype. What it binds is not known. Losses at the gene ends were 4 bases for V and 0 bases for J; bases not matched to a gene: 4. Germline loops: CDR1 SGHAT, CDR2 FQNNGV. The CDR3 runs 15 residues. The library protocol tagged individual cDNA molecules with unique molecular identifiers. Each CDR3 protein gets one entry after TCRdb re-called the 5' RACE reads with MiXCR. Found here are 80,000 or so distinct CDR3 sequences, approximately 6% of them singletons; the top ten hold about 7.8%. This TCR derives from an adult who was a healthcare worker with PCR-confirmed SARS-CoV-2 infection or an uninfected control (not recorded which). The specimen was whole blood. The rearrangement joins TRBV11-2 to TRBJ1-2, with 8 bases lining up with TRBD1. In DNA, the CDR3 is TGTGCCAGCAGCTCCCAGGGGGCGACTAACTATGGCTACACCTTC. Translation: CASSSQGATNYGYTF.